One and the same sample provided the 29 T cell receptor beta chains below, sequenced in a study of lymphopenia after photon versus proton radiotherapy. Assay used: immunoSEQ multiplex PCR; TCRdb lists only in-frame clones, some missing. The sample consists of approximately 21,000 clones, around 85% of them appearing once. The specimen comprised peripheral blood, sampled from a patient treated with photon-based radiotherapy. The receptor source for this set is a man aged 55 to 70 with pancreatic cancer.

This clone came up a few times. The chain has TRBV19 and TRBJ1-2; TRBD1 agrees at 7 bases. The CDR3 runs to 17 residues. V shed 7 bases and J 4 bases; nucleotides not matched to a gene: 18. The germline V gene encodes CDR1 LNHDA and CDR2 SQIVND (reference sequence). CDR3 DNA sequence: TGTGCCAGTAAAAGTTCCGGGACAGTCTTAGACCGCTATGGCTACACCTTC. Its protein product is CASKSSGTVLDRYGYTF.

The rearrangement links TRBV19 to TRBJ1-2; 7 bases fit TRBD1. With 1 base clipped from V and 2 bases from J, the junction kept 4 bases outside the gene matches. The CDR3 totals 15 residues. Germline V gene lookup returns CDR1 LNHDA and CDR2 SQIVND (reference sequence). The CDR3 coding sequence is TGTGCCAGTAGTATAGCCGGGACAGCCAACTATGGCTACACCTTC. Its protein product is CASSIAGTANYGYTF.

This chain links TRBV6-5 with TRBJ2-1, with D possibly matching TRBD2 (6 bases). CDR1 is MNHEY, CDR2 SVGAGI, per germline. The CDR3 is 16 residues long. Trimming cost V 4 bases and J 2 bases, with 15 bases left between them. For the CDR3, the DNA is TGTGCCAGCAGTTCCCAAGGAGGGGTGGCCTACAATGAGCAGTTCTTC. Its translation is CASSSQGGVAYNEQFF.

The chain recombines TRBV15 with TRBJ2-7; 12 bases map to TRBD1. The CDR3 has 19 residues. V was clipped by 5 bases and J by 2 bases; unmatched bases: 16. Germline assignment: CDR1 LNHNV and CDR2 YYDKDF (reference sequence). The CDR3 loop is CATSGSRDRGQKSPYEQYF. In DNA form, the CDR3 reads TGTGCCACCAGCGGAAGCCGGGACAGGGGGCAGAAGTCGCCCTACGAGCAGTACTTC.

The CDR3 region has the DNA TGTGCCAGCACCAAACAGGCTTCCCACTCTGGAAACACCATATATTTT. It is translated as CASTKQASHSGNTIYF. This sequence joins TRBV2 and TRBJ1-3, with D perhaps matching TRBD1 (5 bases). V lost 7 bases and J lost 0, with 16 bases in between. In germline, CDR1 is SNHLY, CDR2 FYNNEI. The CDR3 length is 16 residues.

The rearrangement uses TRBV14 and TRBJ2-1; D is uncertain. This CDR3 is built from 16 residues. Germline V gene sequence: CDR1 SGHDN, CDR2 FVKESK. The V gene lost 4 bases and the J gene lost 0 bases, with 13 bases spanning the gap. This chain's CDR3 is CASSLTRRSSYNEQFF. Here the CDR3 DNA reads TGTGCCAGCAGCCTTACCCGGAGAAGCTCCTACAATGAGCAGTTCTTC.

The chain is built from TRBV7-2 and TRBJ1-1; a possible D gene is TRBD1 (6 bases). V was cut by 5 bases and J by 5 bases, with 15 bases left in between. CDR1 SGHTA and CDR2 FQGNSA come from the germline V gene. The CDR3 spans 14 residues. CDR3 coding DNA: TGTGCCAGCAGCCCCGGGGGGGCCGGGACTGAAGCTTTCTTT. This encodes CASSPGGAGTEAFF.

This sequence joins TRBV5-5 and TRBJ2-7; TRBD1 agrees at 7 bases. The CDR3 covers 12 residues. Germline V lookup: CDR1 SGHKS, CDR2 YYEKEE (reference sequence). V lost 5 bases to trimming and J lost 5 bases; unmatched junction nucleotides: 4. The chain's CDR3 is CASRLTGDEQYF. The CDR3 DNA reads TGTGCCAGCAGACTCACAGGGGACGAGCAGTACTTC.

The rearrangement uses TRBV20-1 and TRBJ1-2, with 7 bases identical to TRBD1. The CDR3 is 11 amino acids. After removal of 1 base from V and 12 bases from J, the junction contained 5 bases not matched to a gene. Germline CDR1 and CDR2: DFQATT and SNEGSKA (reference sequence). CDR3 in amino acids: CSARVTGINTF. The CDR3, as DNA: TGCAGTGCTAGAGTGACAGGGATAAACACCTTC.

The chain combines TRBV5-5 with TRBJ2-6; D not resolved. The germline gives CDR1 SGHKS, CDR2 YYEKEE (reference sequence). V was cut by 2 bases and J by 0 bases, with 6 bases left in between. This CDR3 has 15 amino acids. The DNA for the CDR3 is TGTGCCAGCAGCTTTGTTAGCTCTGGGGCCAACGTCCTGACTTTC. It specifies CASSFVSSGANVLTF.

Written as DNA, the CDR3 is TGCGCCAGCAGCCGCGGGGACAGAACCACTATTCCTCAAGGGCAGTACTTC. This codes for CASSRGDRTTIPQGQYF. V usage is TRBV5-1 and J usage is TRBJ2-7; D might be TRBD1 (7 bases). V lost 4 bases and J 9 bases, leaving 29 bases between the germline ends. The CDR3 covers 17 residues. CDR1 and CDR2 (germline): SGHRS, YFSETQ.

The rearrangement uses TRBV5-1 and TRBJ2-7; 10 bases fit TRBD1. The CDR3 consists of 17 residues. The junction had 13 bases not matched to a gene; V was cut back by 4 bases and J by 3 bases. The germline gives CDR1 SGHRS, CDR2 YFSETQ. This CDR3 is CASSARSTGTGDYEQYF. In DNA form, the CDR3 reads TGCGCCAGCAGCGCTCGATCAACCGGGACAGGGGACTACGAGCAGTACTTC.

CDR3 sequence reads: CASSLPGQGVLNTGELFF. DNA for the CDR3: TGTGCCAGCAGCTTACCGGGACAGGGGGTTCTGAACACCGGGGAGCTGTTTTTT. The chain uses TRBV7-9 and TRBJ2-2; 11 positions agree with TRBD1. Germline loops: CDR1 SEHNR, CDR2 FQNEAQ (reference sequence). The CDR3 spans 18 residues. Trimming cost V 2 bases and J 1 base; bases outside gene matches: 6.

J is TRBJ2-2 and V is TRBV11-1, with 9 bases identical to TRBD1. V lost 5 bases, J lost 6 bases, and 10 bases stayed unmatched. Germline CDR1 is SGHAT and CDR2 is FQDESV (reference sequence). This CDR3 is 16 amino acids long. This chain's CDR3 is CASSPQAGQGPGELFF. In DNA form, the CDR3 reads TGTGCCAGCAGCCCCCAGGCGGGACAGGGACCCGGGGAGCTGTTTTTT.

This chain joins TRBV4-1 and TRBJ1-2; TRBD1 aligns across 8 bases. Germline CDR1 reads MGHRA; CDR2 reads YSYEKL. The CDR3 runs to 19 residues. Trimming at V came to 0 bases and at J to 1 base, leaving 13 bases not matched to a gene. In DNA form, the CDR3 reads TGCGCCAGCAGCCAAGATCGCTTGGTGTCAGGGGGCTTTAACTATGGCTACACCTTC. Translation gives CASSQDRLVSGGFNYGYTF.

This clone was seen a handful of times. The V and J genes are TRBV30 and TRBJ2-2; D gene unclear. The germline V gene encodes CDR1 GTSNPN and CDR2 SVGIG (reference sequence). V was clipped by 4 bases and J by 7 bases, with 10 bases between them. CDR3 size: 12 residues. The CDR3 bases are TGTGCCTGGAAACTATTCTACGGGGAGCTGTTTTTT. Amino acids: CAWKLFYGELFF. The variable domain in full, with the rest retrieved from reference TRBV30 and TRBJ2-2, is SQTIHQWPATLVQPVGSPLSLECTVEGTSNPNLYWYRQAAGRGLQLLFYSVGIGQISSEVPQNLSASRPQDRQFILSSKKLLLSDSGFYLCAWKLFYGELFFGEGSRLTVL.

The rearrangement joins TRBV9 to TRBJ2-5, with D perhaps matching TRBD2 (6 bases). Germline values: CDR1 SGDLS, CDR2 YYNGEE. There are 15 residues in the CDR3. V was clipped by 0 bases and J by 7 bases, with 16 bases between them. The CDR3 region is CASSVAGGTSGTQYF. CDR3 nucleotide sequence: TGTGCCAGCAGCGTAGCCGGGGGTACCTCTGGGACCCAGTACTTC.

The chain recombines TRBV11-2 with TRBJ2-1, with 9 bases aligning to TRBD1. This CDR3 is 13 amino acids long. Germline loops: CDR1 SGHAT, CDR2 FQNNGV. V was clipped by 6 bases and J by 6 bases; unmatched bases: 3. The CDR3 DNA reads TGTGCCAGCAGTCGGGACAGGGTCAATGAGCAGTTCTTC. Translating it yields CASSRDRVNEQFF.

The chain is built from TRBV7-6 and TRBJ1-1; maybe TRBD1 (5 bases). CDR3 length: 13 residues. Trimming removed 4 bases at V and 6 bases at J, with 12 bases between. Germline CDR1 is SGHVS and CDR2 is FNYEAQ. Here the CDR3 DNA reads TGTGCCAGCAGCTACTCGGGGGTGTCTGAAGCTTTCTTT. Translated: CASSYSGVSEAFF. Supplemented by reference TRBV7-6 and TRBJ1-1, the full variable domain reads GAGVSQSPRYKVTKRGQDVALRCDPISGHVSLYWYRQALGQGPEFLTYFNYEAQQDKSGLPNDRFSAERPEGSISTLTIQRTEQRDSAMYRCASSYSGVSEAFFGQGTRLTVV.

The rearrangement uses TRBV4-3 and TRBJ1-2; the D gene is possibly TRBD1 (5 bases). Germline-derived CDR1 and CDR2 are LGHNA and YSLEER. V was cut by 0 bases and J by 6 bases, with 8 bases left in between. The CDR3 sequence is 13 residues long. This CDR3 is CASSQDLGDGYTF. In nucleotides, the CDR3 is TGCGCCAGCAGCCAAGATTTAGGGGATGGCTACACCTTC.

This clone appeared a few times. The chain couples TRBV7-6 to TRBJ1-3; the match to TRBD1 covers 7 bases. Germline values: CDR1 SGHVS, CDR2 FNYEAQ. V was pared by 5 bases and J by 0 bases, with 7 bases of the junction left unmatched. This CDR3 region has 16 residues. The CDR3 spells CASSTRTGSSGNTIYF. In DNA, the CDR3 is TGTGCCAGCAGCACACGGACAGGCAGCTCTGGAAACACCATATATTTT.

V usage is TRBV6-5 and J usage is TRBJ1-1; D is perhaps TRBD1 (5 bases). V shed 5 bases and J shed 3 bases, with 16 bases lying between them. The CDR3 loop spans 15 amino acids. Germline V CDR1 and CDR2: MNHEY, SVGAGI. CDR3 sequence reads: CASSPWAGGDTEAFF. The CDR3 DNA follows: TGTGCCAGCAGTCCCTGGGCCGGGGGTGACACTGAAGCTTTCTTT.

This rearrangement joins TRBV5-1 to TRBJ1-6; 8 bases fit TRBD1. The CDR3 consists of 15 residues. After removal of 4 bases from V and 2 bases from J, the junction contained 2 bases not matched to a gene. The germline V gene has CDR1 SGHRS and CDR2 YFSETQ. The DNA for the CDR3 is TGCGCCAGCAGCGGGGACAGGCCCTATAATTCACCCCTCCACTTT. The encoded protein is CASSGDRPYNSPLHF.

By share of the sample, this clone is medium-sized. CDR3 sequence reads: CASSPKGGQSYEQYF. Written as DNA, the CDR3 is TGTGCCAGCAGCCCAAAAGGCGGACAAAGCTACGAGCAGTACTTC. J is TRBJ2-7 and V is TRBV9; D may be TRBD1 (5 bases). This CDR3 spans 15 amino acids. Trimming removed 4 bases at V and 3 bases at J, with 17 bases between. Germline V gives CDR1 SGDLS, CDR2 YYNGEE.

The chain uses TRBV27 and TRBJ2-7; 12 nucleotides line up with TRBD2. V lost 5 bases and J lost 2; bases outside the gene matches: 4. Germline loops: CDR1 MNHEY, CDR2 SMNVEV (reference sequence). The CDR3 extends over 15 amino acids. The CDR3 sequence is CASSRGLAGPYEQYF. In DNA, the CDR3 is TGTGCCAGCAGTCGAGGACTAGCGGGGCCCTACGAGCAGTACTTC.

This chain connects TRBV6-1 to TRBJ1-2; TRBD1 matches at 7 bases. J lost 3 bases, V lost 0 bases, and 4 bases had no gene match. The CDR3 length is 15 residues. Germline loops: CDR1 MNHNS, CDR2 SASEGT. This CDR3 is CASSEAGGADYGYTF. For the CDR3, the DNA is TGTGCCAGCAGTGAAGCAGGGGGCGCAGACTATGGCTACACCTTC.

The chain uses TRBV2 and TRBJ1-5; D ambiguous. CDR1 and CDR2 (germline): SNHLY, FYNNEI. The length of the CDR3 is 12 residues. Deletions cut 6 bases from V and 6 bases from J, with 9 bases between. The CDR3 here is CASSPISQPQHF. The CDR3 nucleotides are TGTGCCAGCAGCCCAATAAGTCAGCCCCAGCATTTT.

The chain employs TRBV7-9 and TRBJ2-4, with D tentatively TRBD1 (5 bases). The germline gives CDR1 SEHNR, CDR2 FQNEAQ (reference sequence). The germline V and J ends were trimmed by 5 bases and 2 bases, with 16 bases remaining between them. The CDR3 is made up of 16 amino acids. The CDR3 sequence: CASSLGVSGTKNIQYF. The DNA of the CDR3 is TGTGCCAGCAGCCTAGGGGTATCTGGCACCAAAAACATTCAGTACTTC.

The rearrangement joins TRBV7-2 to TRBJ2-1, with 10 bases identical to TRBD1. Germline CDR1 SGHTA, CDR2 FQGNSA. V was clipped by 3 bases and J by 6 bases; unmatched bases: 8. The CDR3 is 16 amino acids. CDR3 coding DNA: TGTGCCAGCAGCTTTACGGGACAGGGGTGGTTCAATGAGCAGTTCTTC. This encodes CASSFTGQGWFNEQFF.